These 8 T cell receptor beta chains were sequenced from one sample in a study of Ad26.COV2.S vaccination and SARS-CoV-2 variants. TCRdb's copy holds only in-frame clones and misses some; the assay was immunoSEQ multiplex PCR. The data contain roughly 420,000 clones, roughly 89% of them singletons. The treatment here: approximately 18 received Ad26.COV2.S at low or high dose, single or two shots; roughly 5 received placebo; per-sample allocation not given. Sampling occurred on day 63 after the first vaccine or placebo injection. The sample in question was peripheral blood, obtained in a trial of Ad26.COV2.S vaccine versus placebo. The receptors come from a person aged 18-60 years who received the Ad26.COV2.S COVID-19 vaccine or a placebo.

This clone was found once. CDR3 residues: CASSLDGGLGGTEAFF. CDR3 coding DNA: TGTGCCAGCAGCTTGGACGGAGGGCTAGGAGGCACTGAAGCTTTCTTT. The chain carries TRBV5-5 and TRBJ1-1, with D uncertain. From germline, CDR1 is SGHKS and CDR2 YYEKEE (reference sequence). The CDR3 runs to 16 residues. V dropped 0 bases and J dropped 4 bases, with 16 bases sitting between them.

The V gene is TRBV11-3, the J gene TRBJ2-1, with 9 positions matching TRBD1. The CDR3 has 15 residues. Germline loops: CDR1 SGHNT, CDR2 YENEEA. The ends lost 7 bases at V and 3 bases at J; junction bases unmatched: 7. CDR3 region: CASTSQGASYNEQFF. Here the CDR3 DNA reads TGTGCCAGCACCTCACAGGGGGCGAGCTACAATGAGCAGTTCTTC. Together with reference TRBV11-3 and TRBJ2-1, the CDR3 gives the full variable domain: EAGVVQSPRYKIIEKKQPVAFWCNPISGHNTLYWYLQNLGQGPELLIRYENEEAVDDSQLPKDRFSAERLKGVDSTLKIQPAELGDSAVYLCASTSQGASYNEQFFGPGTRLTVL.

This chain connects TRBV3-1 (or the pseudogene TRBV3-2) to TRBJ1-2; 12 nucleotides line up with TRBD1. CDR3 length: 15 residues. CDR1 is LGHDT and CDR2 is YNNKEL in the germline V gene (reference sequence). With V trimmed by 5 bases and J by 4 bases, 5 bases remained unmatched. CDR3 amino acids: CASSGGQGAFYGYTF. In nucleotides, the CDR3 is TGTGCCAGCAGCGGGGGACAGGGGGCTTTCTATGGCTACACCTTC.

The chain is built from TRBV2 and TRBJ1-1; D gene ambiguous. Deletions cut 2 bases from V and 6 bases from J, with 19 bases between. The length of the CDR3 is 16 residues. Germline loops: CDR1 SNHLY, CDR2 FYNNEI. Written as DNA, the CDR3 is TGTGCCAGCAGTGAATCGCGACTCTTTTTTGGGTCTGAAGCTTTCTTT. This codes for CASSESRLFFGSEAFF.

The chain carries TRBV4-3 and TRBJ1-2; the D gene is possibly TRBD1 (5 bases). The germline CDR1 and CDR2 sequences are LGHNA and YSLEER. CDR3 length equals 13 residues. Deletions cut 4 bases from V and 4 bases from J, with 10 bases between. This CDR3 is CASSREGFYGYTF. The CDR3 DNA sequence: TGCGCCAGCAGCCGGGAGGGGTTCTATGGCTACACCTTC.

The V and J genes are TRBV5-1 and TRBJ2-7; 7 nucleotides line up with TRBD1. Losses at the gene ends were 4 bases for V and 0 bases for J; bases not matched to a gene: 13. CDR3 size: 17 residues. Looked up from germline, CDR1 is SGHRS and CDR2 is YFSETQ. CDR3 in amino acids: CASSRGQQGIYSYEQYF. The CDR3 DNA reads as TGCGCCAGCAGCCGCGGTCAACAGGGGATATACTCCTACGAGCAGTACTTC.

The V gene is TRBV2, the J gene TRBJ1-1; D gene unclear. Deletions cut 6 bases from V and 0 bases from J, with 11 bases between. CDR3 length: 14 amino acids. Per the germline V gene, CDR1 is SNHLY and CDR2 is FYNNEI. The CDR3 nucleotides read TGTGCCAGCAGGGTAGGAGCCGTGAACACTGAAGCTTTCTTT. Protein sequence: CASRVGAVNTEAFF.

The chain employs TRBV18 and TRBJ2-7, with D possibly TRBD1 on 5 matching bases. With 3 bases removed from V and 0 bases from J, the gap between germline ends came to 9 bases. This CDR3 has 14 amino acids. CDR1 is KGHSH, CDR2 LQKENI, per germline. The CDR3 spells CASSPHQGSYEQYV. The CDR3 DNA is TGTGCCAGCTCACCTCACCAGGGCTCCTACGAGCAGTACGTC.